Included here is one TCR beta chain sequence, with context. The antigen is undetermined. Here immunoSEQ multiplex PCR was the method, and the copy in TCRdb shows in-frame clones only, minus some. The sample yields around 97,000 clones, about nine tenths seen once. V trimming: 4 bases; J trimming: 8 bases; junction bases outside the gene matches: 7. Germline V gene sequence: CDR1 SGHTA, CDR2 FQGNSA. This CDR3 has 14 residues. These data belong to a study of graft-versus-host responses after intestinal transplantation. Study information: Isolated intestinal, liver-intestinal, or multivisceral transplants had been given to the recipients. Study outcomes and limitations: Analysis identified GvH clones in recipient marrow, with some appearing first in ileum or blood.

The chain carries TRBV7-2 and TRBJ1-2; 10 bases match TRBD1. The TCR originated in a human donor who was the organ donor for an intestinal transplant. The material was unstimulated CD4+ T cells sorted from spleen or lymph node cells, obtained before transplant. The CDR3 DNA reads as TGTGCCAGCAGCTCCTCCGACAGGGGGCTCGGCTACACCTTC. Residues: CASSSSDRGLGYTF.